The 32 T cell receptor beta chains below were found in one sample sequenced in a study of T cell repertoires in cytomegalovirus infection. TCRdb redid the calling of the reads with MiXCR, one entry per CDR3 protein. The sample has 250,000 or so distinct CDR3 sequences, approximately 10% seen once; the top ten hold around 16%. Sequencing was carried out using PBMCs. Receptors originate from a human donor in good health (CMV status not recorded). Some clones in this sample may be carry-over from other donors' samples.

This clonotype was observed many times. The chain employs TRBV7-2 and TRBJ1-5; D unresolved. Germline CDR1 and CDR2: SGHTA and FQGNSA. The CDR3 extends over 14 amino acids. Trimming pared 3 bases from V and 3 bases from J, leaving 9 bases between. This CDR3 reads CASSFDTFNQPQHF. CDR3 sequence (DNA): TGTGCCAGCAGCTTCGACACTTTCAATCAGCCCCAGCATTTT.

This clonotype was counted many times. J is TRBJ1-2 and V is TRBV28; D is unclear. Per the germline V gene, CDR1 is MDHEN and CDR2 is SYDVKM. The V end was cut by 3 bases, the J end by 3 bases, with 8 bases between. The CDR3 length is 13 residues. CDR3 region: CASSFGSHYGYTF. Here the CDR3 DNA reads TGTGCCAGCAGTTTCGGCAGCCACTATGGCTACACCTTC.

The chain has TRBV28 and TRBJ1-5; TRBD1 matches at 7 bases. V gave up 6 bases and J gave up 6 bases; unmatched junction bases: 11. CDR3 length equals 15 residues. The germline CDR1 and CDR2 sequences are MDHEN and SYDVKM. In nucleotides, the CDR3 is TGTGCCAGCAGCATGACAGGGAGGGGTATTCAGCCCCAGCATTTT. Translating gives CASSMTGRGIQPQHF.

This clonotype showed up many times. The genes are TRBV6-2 or TRBV6-3 and TRBJ1-5, with D maybe TRBD1 (5 bases). Germline V lookup: CDR1 MNHEY, CDR2 SVGEGT. There are 15 residues in the CDR3. With 5 bases removed from V and 2 bases from J, the gap between germline ends came to 13 bases. Written as DNA, the CDR3 is TGTGCCAGCAGTCAACACGGGGGTGGCAATCAGCCCCAGCATTTT. It translates to CASSQHGGGNQPQHF.

The J gene is TRBJ1-4, the V gene TRBV7-9; D perhaps matches TRBD1 (5 bases). This CDR3 comprises 18 residues. Germline loops: CDR1 SEHNR, CDR2 FQNEAQ (reference sequence). Trimming pared 2 bases from V and 0 bases from J, leaving 16 bases between. The CDR3 sequence is CASSLRPLRGATNEKLFF. As DNA, the CDR3 is TGTGCCAGCAGCTTACGCCCCTTGCGAGGGGCAACTAATGAAAAACTGTTTTTT.

The sample holds many counts of this clonotype. The chain links TRBV7-4 to TRBJ2-1; 8 bases align to TRBD2. The CDR3 extends over 13 amino acids. Looked up from germline, CDR1 is SGHVT and CDR2 is SQSDAQ. Unmatched junction bases numbered 6, after V lost 5 bases and J lost 9 bases. The CDR3 DNA is TGTGCCAGCAGCCCGGGAGGGCCAGGTGAGCAGTTCTTC. Translated: CASSPGGPGEQFF.

Ten or more counts support this clonotype. The J gene is TRBJ1-6, the V gene TRBV7-9; D not certain. Trimming removed 1 base from V and 7 bases from J, with 11 bases in between. The CDR3 loop spans 15 amino acids. Per germline, CDR1 SEHNR and CDR2 FQNEAQ (reference sequence). CDR3 loop: CASSLGGSGNSPLHF. The CDR3, as DNA: TGTGCCAGCAGCTTAGGAGGCAGTGGAAATTCACCCCTCCACTTT.

This clonotype occurred a few times. The gene calls are TRBV15 and TRBJ1-2, with 7 positions matching TRBD1. CDR1 is LNHNV, CDR2 YYDKDF, per germline (reference sequence). Losses at the gene ends were 7 bases for V and 7 bases for J; bases not matched to a gene: 9. CDR3 size: 13 residues. Written as DNA, the CDR3 is TGTGCCACCACCCCAGGGGGGCGGGGTGGCTACACCTTC. This sequence encodes CATTPGGRGGYTF.

In this sample, this clonotype turned up many times. The CDR3 bases are TGTGCCAGCAGCCCGGGACAGGGTGGCGAAAAACTGTTTTTT. The encoded protein is CASSPGQGGEKLFF. This chain joins TRBV12-3 or TRBV12-4 and TRBJ1-4; 9 bases map to TRBD1. The CDR3 spans 14 residues. Trimming took 6 bases from V and 8 from J; bases not matched to a gene: 7.

This clonotype was counted only a few times. The V gene is TRBV5-1, the J gene TRBJ1-3; TRBD1 might be the D (6 bases). The V gene lost 4 bases and the J gene lost 0 bases, with 17 bases spanning the gap. This CDR3 region has 17 residues. Germline V gives CDR1 SGHRS, CDR2 YFSETQ. The CDR3, as DNA: TGCGCCAGCAGCCCGAGGGGGGACTCGAGCTCTGGAAACACCATATATTTT. Translating it yields CASSPRGDSSSGNTIYF.

This clonotype was found many times. The chain uses TRBV7-2 and TRBJ2-2; 8 nucleotides match TRBD2. Germline loops: CDR1 SGHTA, CDR2 FQGNSA. The CDR3 totals 15 residues. Trimming at V came to 0 bases and at J to 5 bases, leaving 2 bases not matched to a gene. DNA for the CDR3: TGTGCCAGCAGCTTAGCACTAGCGGTAACCGGGGAGCTGTTTTTT. Residues: CASSLALAVTGELFF.

The V gene is TRBV7-2, the J gene TRBJ2-7, with TRBD2 identical over 10 bases. This CDR3 spans 16 amino acids. Germline V lookup: CDR1 SGHTA, CDR2 FQGNSA. Germline trimming cut 6 bases from V and 1 base from J; bases unmatched to any gene: 9. CDR3 sequence: CASSSRGLASSYEQYF. In nucleotides, the CDR3 is TGTGCCAGCAGTTCTCGGGGACTAGCGTCGTCCTACGAGCAGTACTTC.

This rearrangement joins TRBV20-1 to TRBJ1-2; 10 bases match TRBD1. The CDR3 covers 14 residues. CDR1 is DFQATT, CDR2 SNEGSKA, per germline (reference sequence). V shed 3 bases and J 6 bases; nucleotides not matched to a gene: 7. For the CDR3, the DNA is TGCAGTGCTAGTTGGTTAGGACAGGGGGATGGCTACACCTTC. Amino acids: CSASWLGQGDGYTF.

Ten or more counts support this clonotype. CDR3 amino acids: CASSSQPPGHGQETQYF. The DNA of the CDR3 is TGTGCCAGCAGCTCCCAACCCCCGGGACATGGACAAGAGACCCAGTACTTC. The V and J genes are TRBV7-2 and TRBJ2-5; tentatively, D is TRBD1 (6 bases). V was cut by 4 bases and J by 2 bases, with 20 bases left in between. Germline CDR1 and CDR2: SGHTA and FQGNSA. The CDR3 length is 17 residues.

Many counts were recorded for this clonotype. The CDR3 region is CASSFDDFYEQYF. CDR3 in DNA: TGTGCCAGCAGCTTCGACGACTTCTACGAGCAGTACTTC. The chain couples TRBV7-9 to TRBJ2-7; no clear D gene. Per germline, CDR1 SEHNR and CDR2 FQNEAQ (reference sequence). This CDR3 spans 13 amino acids. Trimming stripped 3 bases from V and 3 bases from J, with 9 bases between. Using reference TRBV7-9 and TRBJ2-7 for the parts outside the CDR3, the full variable domain is DTGVSQNPRHKITKRGQNVTFRCDPISEHNRLYWYRQTLGQGPEFLTYFQNEAQLEKSRLLSDRFSAERPKGSFSTLEIQRTEQGDSAMYLCASSFDDFYEQYFGPGTRLTVT.

The rearrangement joins TRBV7-8 to TRBJ1-5, with D possibly matching TRBD1 (5 bases). Per germline, CDR1 SGHVS and CDR2 FQNEAQ. V was shortened by 5 bases and J by 0 bases, with 11 bases between the two germline ends. The CDR3 has 15 residues. CDR3 DNA: TGTGCCAGCAGCAAGACAGTCTATAGCAATCAGCCCCAGCATTTT. It codes for CASSKTVYSNQPQHF.

The CDR3 sequence: CASSYQQGFVQFF. CDR3 in DNA: TGTGCCAGCAGTTACCAACAGGGTTTCGTGCAGTTCTTC. The rearrangement links TRBV6-2 or TRBV6-3 to TRBJ2-1; D may be TRBD1 (6 bases). This CDR3 spans 13 amino acids. Deletions cut 2 bases from V and 12 bases from J, with 14 bases between. Germline V gene sequence: CDR1 MNHEY, CDR2 SVGEGT.

In its sample, this clonotype was seen many times. The chain employs TRBV7-2 and TRBJ1-5; TRBD1 might be the D (6 bases). Trimming stripped 1 base from V and 6 bases from J, with 10 bases between. The V gene's germline CDR1 is SGHTA and CDR2 FQGNSA. The CDR3 runs 14 residues. The CDR3 loop reads CASSLDRAGQPQHF. The CDR3 DNA reads TGTGCCAGCAGCTTAGACAGGGCTGGTCAGCCCCAGCATTTT.

This clonotype was counted many times. This may be a read error: a much more frequent sequence differs by one nucleotide. This chain connects TRBV7-2 to TRBJ2-3, with 12 nucleotides matching TRBD2. CDR3 length: 17 amino acids. Germline V CDR1 and CDR2: SGHTA, FQGNSA. The CDR3 protein is CANSLGLAGGPADTQYF. The CDR3 DNA reads TGTGCCAACAGCTTAGGCCTAGCGGGGGGGCCAGCGGATACGCAGTATTTT.

This clonotype was counted many times. The chain has TRBV7-2 and TRBJ2-1; possibly TRBD2 for D (7 bases). The CDR3 spans 15 residues. The germline CDR1 and CDR2 sequences are SGHTA and FQGNSA. Trimming cost V 3 bases and J 0 bases, with 9 bases left between them. CDR3 bases: TGTGCCAGCAGCTTGGGGGGGCGCTCCTACAATGAGCAGTTCTTC. Amino acid sequence: CASSLGGRSYNEQFF.

V gene TRBV24-1 combines with J gene TRBJ2-3; no firm D call. Germline assignment: CDR1 KGHDR and CDR2 SFDVKD. The germline V and J ends were trimmed by 0 bases and 0 bases, with 18 bases remaining between them. The CDR3 length is 19 residues. Written as DNA, the CDR3 is TGTGCCACCAGTGATTTGGTGGACCTGAGATTTTCTAGCACAGATACGCAGTATTTT. It encodes CATSDLVDLRFSSTDTQYF.

This clonotype has ten or more counts. CDR3 residues: CASSSNSGATYNEQFF. The CDR3 DNA sequence: TGTGCCAGCAGTTCGAATAGCGGGGCAACCTACAATGAGCAGTTCTTC. The rearrangement uses TRBV7-2 and TRBJ2-1; 8 bases align to TRBD2. With V trimmed by 6 bases and J by 2 bases, 9 bases remained unmatched. The CDR3 is 16 residues long. Germline values: CDR1 SGHTA, CDR2 FQGNSA. The whole variable domain, filled in from reference TRBV7-2 and TRBJ2-1, reads GAGVSQSPSNKVTEKGKDVELRCDPISGHTALYWYRQSLGQGLEFLIYFQGNSAPDKSGLPSDRFSAERTGGSVSTLTIQRTQQEDSAVYLCASSSNSGATYNEQFFGPGTRLTVL.

In this sample, this clonotype turned up many times. This chain connects TRBV27 to TRBJ2-3; D gene unclear. Trimming pared 0 bases from V and 0 bases from J, leaving 13 bases between. There are 17 residues in the CDR3. CDR1 and CDR2 (germline): MNHEY, SMNVEV (reference sequence). The CDR3 is CASSLSFGRTSTDTQYF. CDR3 nucleotide sequence: TGTGCCAGCAGTTTATCTTTCGGGCGAACTAGCACAGATACGCAGTATTTT.

There are many counts of this clonotype. The V call is TRBV7-9, the J call TRBJ2-5, with 7 bases lining up with TRBD2. The V gene's germline CDR1 is SEHNR and CDR2 FQNEAQ (reference sequence). This CDR3 region has 16 residues. The trim removed 5 bases at V and 0 bases at J, leaving 9 bases unmatched. CDR3: CASSLRRGVDQETQYF. The CDR3 nucleotides read TGTGCCAGCAGCCTACGACGGGGGGTGGACCAAGAGACCCAGTACTTC.

The chain carries TRBV9 and TRBJ1-1; possible D gene TRBD1, 6 bases. CDR3 size: 15 residues. V lost 2 bases, J lost 4 bases, and 15 bases lay in between. Germline values: CDR1 SGDLS, CDR2 YYNGEE. CDR3 loop: CASSVGGGMGTEAFF. The CDR3 nucleotides are TGTGCCAGCAGCGTCGGGGGCGGGATGGGCACTGAAGCTTTCTTT.

V usage is TRBV30 and J usage is TRBJ2-6, with 10 bases identical to TRBD2. The trim removed 3 bases at V and 0 bases at J, leaving 5 bases unmatched. CDR3 length: 17 amino acids. Germline CDR1 and CDR2: GTSNPN and SVGIG (reference sequence). In nucleotides, the CDR3 is TGTGCCTGGAGCGGGGCTAGCGGGAGCTCTGGGGCCAACGTCCTGACTTTC. Protein sequence: CAWSGASGSSGANVLTF.

This clonotype was seen many times. The V call is TRBV6-1, the J call TRBJ1-6; D not resolved. The germline V gene has CDR1 MNHNS and CDR2 SASEGT. This CDR3 region has 15 residues. Trimming shortened V by 3 bases and J by 0 bases, and 6 bases separated the two germline ends. CDR3 amino acids: CASSDRGSYNSPLHF. CDR3 in DNA: TGTGCCAGCAGTGACCGTGGCTCCTATAATTCACCCCTCCACTTT.

This clonotype was seen many times. The rearrangement uses TRBV28 and TRBJ1-1; D is unresolved. Germline V lookup: CDR1 MDHEN, CDR2 SYDVKM. V lost 7 bases to trimming and J lost 4 bases, with 16 bases between them. This CDR3 is built from 14 residues. The CDR3 here is CASTPSGSSTEAFF. The CDR3 DNA is TGTGCCAGCACCCCGAGTGGAAGCAGCACTGAAGCTTTCTTT.

The table lists this clonotype with many counts. The chain recombines TRBV7-2 with TRBJ1-5; tentative D call: TRBD1 (5 bases). The germline V gene has CDR1 SGHTA and CDR2 FQGNSA. The CDR3 sequence is 13 residues long. Trimming pared 5 bases from V and 5 bases from J, leaving 10 bases between. CDR3 bases: TGTGCCAGCAGCACTCAGGGAGATCAGCCCCAGCATTTT. This sequence encodes CASSTQGDQPQHF.

The chain couples TRBV18 to TRBJ2-3; D remains ambiguous. V was pared by 3 bases and J by 9 bases, with 19 bases between. Germline-derived CDR1 and CDR2 are KGHSH and LQKENI. This CDR3 comprises 15 residues. CDR3 region: CASSPILGVGETQYF. The CDR3 DNA follows: TGTGCCAGCTCACCTATCCTTGGTGTAGGCGAGACGCAGTATTTT.

This clonotype showed up many times. The V call is TRBV7-2, the J call TRBJ1-5; D is undetermined. The germline gives CDR1 SGHTA, CDR2 FQGNSA. This CDR3 contains 13 residues. The V end lost 3 bases, the J end lost 1 base, and 4 bases lay between the germline ends. CDR3 residues: CASSFGSNQPQHF. The CDR3 DNA follows: TGTGCCAGCAGCTTTGGGAGCAATCAGCCCCAGCATTTT.

The rearrangement links TRBV6-2 or TRBV6-3 to TRBJ1-1; 11 bases match TRBD1. This CDR3 has 15 residues. V lost 6 bases to trimming and J lost 4 bases; unmatched junction nucleotides: 7. Per germline, CDR1 MNHEY and CDR2 SVGEGT. CDR3 sequence (DNA): TGTGCCAGCAGACGTGCCGGGACAGGGGGCACTGAAGCTTTCTTT. It specifies CASRRAGTGGTEAFF.